This TCR beta chain was retrieved from a study of cytomegalovirus exposure and HLA in healthy donors. This clone was counted between two and nine times. Its matching antigen is unknown. Findings and caveats of the study: Cytomegalovirus status was reportedly diagnosed by the classifier with high specificity and sensitivity. The study flagged some 170 TCR beta chains as cytomegalovirus-associated. Generally TCR sequences proved uncommon, though certain public TCRs appeared in numerous donors.

The method was immunoSEQ multiplex PCR; TCRdb's version includes in-frame clones alone and lacks a portion of them. In the table there are about 78,000 clones, 90% to 96% of which are singletons. Trimming shortened V by 2 bases and J by 9 bases, and 20 bases separated the two germline ends. This CDR3 has 15 residues. Germline V gene data show CDR1 as SEHNR and CDR2 as FQNEAQ (reference sequence). The V and J genes are TRBV7-9 and TRBJ2-7, with a weak D call TRBD1 (6 bases). The source material was PBMCs. This TCR was sampled from a man younger than 35 in good health and CMV-seropositive. The CDR3 DNA reads TGTGCCAGCAGCTTAAAGGGTGGGGGCTACGTCGGGCAGTACTTC. This codes for CASSLKGGGYVGQYF.